The rows below give T cell receptor beta chains drawn from one sample of a study of blood T cells in healthy people across ages. Each CDR3 protein is one row after TCRdb ran MiXCR on the 5' RACE reads. The sample has some 1,000,000 distinct CDR3 sequences; about 25% are singletons. The same sample was also studied in work on T cells of mothers and their children.

The sequenced sample consisted of blood. The receptors were sampled from a girl aged 2 to 9 in good health. Each CDR3 is given with its conserved first and last residue. A D gene is named only where the DNA matches it firmly.

.,TRBV7-3,CASSSFTASESTDTQYF
.,TRBV6-1,CASSEGAGPNIQYF
.,TRBV6-2/TRBV6-3,CASTRVHMNTEAFF
TRBD1,TRBV20-1,CSAIDRGVNTEAFF
.,TRBV20-1,CSAIDRGQPQHF
.,TRBV7-8,CASGPWGLNEKLFF
TRBD2,TRBV4-1,CASSQLGLAANIQYF
TRBD1,TRBV15,CATSRDGTGSYGYTF
TRBD2,TRBV11-2,CASSFRYSGDYNEQFF
TRBD1,TRBV9,CASSPRTGTTDAVYNEQFF
TRBD1,TRBV9,CASREQGAGTDTQYF
.,TRBV20-1,CSVGQLGEKLFF
.,TRBV3-1,CASSQDFSGSYEQYF
.,TRBV9,CASSVEGTGDTEAFF
.,TRBV29-1,CSGTRESSYNEQFF
TRBD2,TRBV29-1,CSVRAGAQETQYF
TRBD1,TRBV9,CASSADSGQGGETQYF
.,TRBV6-4,CASSDAEGYTF
TRBD1,TRBV4-3,CASSQDRGTGGYAGETQYF
.,TRBV7-9,CASSPPRGQSTDTQYF
TRBD1,TRBV6-1,CASSEKRTGAFFSYNEQFF
TRBD2,TRBV9,CASSASGSPETQYF
.,TRBV12-3/TRBV12-4,CASSFWDLNRPNEQFF
TRBD1,TRBV7-9,CASSVGTGGLYNEQYF
TRBD1,TRBV7-9,CASSKRAGTGNTEAFF
.,TRBV18,CASSHGLQDGYTF
.,TRBV4-1,CASSLNSESTDTQYF
.,TRBV9,CASSLGAGRGATDTQYF